This T cell receptor (beta chain) stems from a study of blood T cells in healthy people across ages. Alongside a J-beta primer mix, a sample-barcoded 5' primer served in a second PCR lasting roughly 6 to 11 cycles. In TCRdb, the 5' RACE reads were re-called with MiXCR into one record per CDR3 protein. Of roughly 500,000 distinct CDR3 sequences detected, roughly a quarter appear once; the ten largest clones hold about 18%. This clonotype was observed a single time. The germline CDR1 and CDR2 sequences are LNHNV and YYDKDF (reference sequence). The CDR3 consists of 15 residues. V lost 7 bases to trimming and J lost 2 bases; unmatched junction nucleotides: 9.

This TCR derives from a woman between 65 and 79 years old in good health. Sequencing was carried out using blood. V and J are TRBV15 and TRBJ2-3, with TRBD1 matching 7 bases. The CDR3 bases are TGTGCCACCACCTCGATGGGGACAGTCACAGATACGCAGTATTTT. Its translation is CATTSMGTVTDTQYF.